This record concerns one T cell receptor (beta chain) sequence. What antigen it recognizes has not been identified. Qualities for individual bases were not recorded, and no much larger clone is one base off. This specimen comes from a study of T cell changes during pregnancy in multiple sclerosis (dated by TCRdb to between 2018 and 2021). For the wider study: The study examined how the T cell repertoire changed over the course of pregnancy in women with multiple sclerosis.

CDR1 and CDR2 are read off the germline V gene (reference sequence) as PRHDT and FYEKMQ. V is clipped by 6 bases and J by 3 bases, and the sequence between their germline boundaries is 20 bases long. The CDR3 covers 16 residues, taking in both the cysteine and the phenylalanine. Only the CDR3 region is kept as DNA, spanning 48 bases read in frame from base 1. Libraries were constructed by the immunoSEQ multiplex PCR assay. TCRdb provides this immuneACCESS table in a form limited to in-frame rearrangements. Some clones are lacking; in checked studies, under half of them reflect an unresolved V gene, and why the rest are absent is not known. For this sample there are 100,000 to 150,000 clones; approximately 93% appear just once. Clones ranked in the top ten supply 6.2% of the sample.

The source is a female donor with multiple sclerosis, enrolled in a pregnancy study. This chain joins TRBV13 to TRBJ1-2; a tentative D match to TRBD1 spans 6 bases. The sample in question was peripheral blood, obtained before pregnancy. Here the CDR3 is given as CASRQTELGGDYGYTF. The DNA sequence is TGTGCCAGCAGACAAACTGAATTAGGGGGGGACTATGGCTACACCTTC.